These 10 T cell receptor beta chains originate from one sample sequenced in a study of cytomegalovirus exposure and HLA in healthy donors. This PCR relied on a set of 60 Vbeta primers and 13 Jbeta primers. Clones were sequenced by immunoSEQ multiplex PCR, and TCRdb holds only the in-frame ones, with some missing. This table holds under 200,000 clones, approximately 12% found once. The source material was PBMCs. The receptor set was obtained from a man aged 45-65 years in good health and CMV-seropositive.

This clone has just a few counts. The rearrangement joins TRBV5-6 to TRBJ1-4, with D unclear. This CDR3 has 15 amino acids. With 0 bases removed from V and 0 bases from J, the gap between germline ends came to 6 bases. CDR1 and CDR2 (germline): SGHDT, YYEEEE. In DNA form, the CDR3 reads TGTGCCAGCAGCTTGGGTCCGGCAACTAATGAAAAACTGTTTTTT. Translating gives CASSLGPATNEKLFF. Using reference TRBV5-6 and TRBJ1-4 for the parts outside the CDR3, the full variable domain is DAGVTQSPTHLIKTRGQQVTLRCSPKSGHDTVSWYQQALGQGPQFIFQYYEEEERQRGNFPDRFSGHQFPNYSSELNVNALLLGDSALYLCASSLGPATNEKLFFGSGTQLSVL.

This clone has only a few counts. The genes are TRBV12-5 and TRBJ1-3; D is unresolved. Per germline, CDR1 LGHNT and CDR2 FRNRAP. CDR3 size: 16 residues. Trimming shortened V by 0 bases and J by 3 bases, and 12 bases separated the two germline ends. The CDR3 nucleotides are TGTGCTAGTGGTTTGGTAGTAGGTACAGTTGGAAACACCATATATTTT. Translating gives CASGLVVGTVGNTIYF.

The chain links TRBV30 to TRBJ1-1; the D gene is possibly TRBD1 (6 bases). V gave up 2 bases and J gave up 0 bases, with 10 bases separating them. CDR1 and CDR2 (germline): GTSNPN, SVGIG (reference sequence). The CDR3 has 14 residues. Here the CDR3 reads CAWSRDILNTEAFF. CDR3 DNA sequence: TGTGCCTGGAGTAGGGACATCTTGAACACTGAAGCTTTCTTT.

V gene TRBV9 combines with J gene TRBJ1-6; the D gene is possibly TRBD1 (5 bases). CDR1 and CDR2 (germline): SGDLS, YYNGEE. The CDR3 totals 15 residues. V was shortened by 0 bases and J by 6 bases, with 10 bases between the two germline ends. The CDR3 protein is CASSVGQQSNSPLHF. CDR3 in DNA: TGTGCCAGCAGCGTAGGACAGCAATCTAATTCACCCCTCCACTTT. The complete variable domain, with remaining parts taken from reference TRBV9 and TRBJ1-6, reads DSGVTQTPKHLITATGQRVTLRCSPRSGDLSVYWYQQSLDQGLQFLIQYYNGEERAKGNILERFSAQQFPDLHSELNLSSLELGDSALYFCASSVGQQSNSPLHFGNGTRLTVT.

Only a few counts were recorded for this clone. The chain's CDR3 is CASSFVGGTNEKLFF. In DNA, the CDR3 is TGTGCCAGCAGCTTTGTAGGGGGCACTAATGAAAAACTGTTTTTT. The chain couples TRBV7-2 to TRBJ1-4; 7 nucleotides line up with TRBD1. This CDR3 has 15 residues. Germline CDR1 is SGHTA and CDR2 is FQGNSA. Trimming cost V 3 bases and J 2 bases; bases outside gene matches: 3.

The chain couples TRBV5-4 to TRBJ2-3; D call uncertain. CDR3 length equals 15 residues. The V gene lost 1 base and the J gene lost 3 bases, with 12 bases spanning the gap. Germline V gene sequence: CDR1 SGHNT, CDR2 YYREEE (reference sequence). CDR3 sequence: CASSLPEAKTDTQYF. DNA of the CDR3: TGTGCCAGCAGCTTGCCCGAGGCCAAGACAGATACGCAGTATTTT.

This clone was seen a handful of times. The rearrangement joins TRBV5-1 to TRBJ2-1; 8 positions agree with TRBD2. V lost 5 bases, J lost 6 bases, and 4 bases stayed unmatched. CDR1 is SGHRS and CDR2 is YFSETQ in the germline V gene. The CDR3 consists of 13 residues. CDR3 sequence reads: CASSRGGFNEQFF. The CDR3 coding sequence is TGCGCCAGCAGTCGGGGGGGCTTCAATGAGCAGTTCTTC.

This chain links TRBV27 with TRBJ2-5; 9 bases align to TRBD2. CDR3 length equals 17 residues. After removal of 6 bases from V and 2 bases from J, the junction contained 13 bases not matched to a gene. The germline CDR1 and CDR2 sequences are MNHEY and SMNVEV (reference sequence). CDR3 protein: CASSPSRLAGIQETQYF. The CDR3 DNA is TGTGCCAGCAGCCCATCCCGGCTAGCGGGGATTCAAGAGACCCAGTACTTC.

The sample holds a few counts of this clone. V is TRBV4-2 and J is TRBJ1-2; 8 bases align to TRBD1. Germline-derived CDR1 and CDR2 are LGHNA and YNFKEQ. This CDR3 contains 16 residues. J gave up 5 bases and V 0 bases, and 8 bases lay outside the gene matches. CDR3 loop: CASSQDQTGGGYGYTF. In DNA form, the CDR3 reads TGTGCCAGCAGCCAAGATCAAACAGGGGGAGGATATGGCTACACCTTC.

In its sample, this clone was seen a few times. The chain links TRBV29-1 to TRBJ2-7; tentative D call: TRBD2 (6 bases). The CDR3 length is 14 residues. Trimming took 0 bases from V and 0 from J, leaving 9 bases between them. CDR1 and CDR2 (germline): SQVTM, ANQGSEA. The CDR3 nucleotides read TGCAGCGTTGAAGATCCGCGGGGCTCCTACGAGCAGTACTTC. Its translation: CSVEDPRGSYEQYF.